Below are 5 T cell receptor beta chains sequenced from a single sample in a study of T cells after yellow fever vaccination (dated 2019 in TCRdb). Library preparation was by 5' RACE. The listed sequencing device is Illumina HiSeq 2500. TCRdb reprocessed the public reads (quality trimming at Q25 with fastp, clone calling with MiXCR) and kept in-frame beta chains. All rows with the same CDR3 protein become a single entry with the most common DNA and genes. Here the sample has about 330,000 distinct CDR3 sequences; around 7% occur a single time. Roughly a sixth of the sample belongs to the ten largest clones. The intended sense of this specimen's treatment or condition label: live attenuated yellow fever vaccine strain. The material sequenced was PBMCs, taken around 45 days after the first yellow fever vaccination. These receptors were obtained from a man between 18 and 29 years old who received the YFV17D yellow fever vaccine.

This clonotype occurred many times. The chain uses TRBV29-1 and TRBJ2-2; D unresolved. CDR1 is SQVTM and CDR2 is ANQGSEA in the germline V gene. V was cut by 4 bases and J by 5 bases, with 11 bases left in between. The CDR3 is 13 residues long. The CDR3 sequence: CSVVSSWTGELFF. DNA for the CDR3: TGCAGCGTTGTTTCCAGTTGGACCGGGGAGCTGTTTTTT.

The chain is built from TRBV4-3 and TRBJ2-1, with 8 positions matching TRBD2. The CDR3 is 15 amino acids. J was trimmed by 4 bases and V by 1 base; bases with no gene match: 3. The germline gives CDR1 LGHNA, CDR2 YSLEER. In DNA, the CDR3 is TGCGCCAGCAGCCAAGGCAGCGGGGGATACAATGAGCAGTTCTTC. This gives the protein CASSQGSGGYNEQFF.

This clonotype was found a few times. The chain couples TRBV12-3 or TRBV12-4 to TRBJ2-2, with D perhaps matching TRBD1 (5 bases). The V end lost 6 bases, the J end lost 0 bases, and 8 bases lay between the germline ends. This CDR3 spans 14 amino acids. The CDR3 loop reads CASRLTANTGELFF. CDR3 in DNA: TGTGCCAGCAGGCTGACAGCGAACACCGGGGAGCTGTTTTTT.

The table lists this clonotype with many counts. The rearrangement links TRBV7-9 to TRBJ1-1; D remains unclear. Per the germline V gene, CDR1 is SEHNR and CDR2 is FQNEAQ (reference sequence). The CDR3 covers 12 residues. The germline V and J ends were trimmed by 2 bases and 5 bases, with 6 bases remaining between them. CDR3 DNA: TGTGCCAGCAGCTTACCTTTAACTGAAGCTTTCTTT. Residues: CASSLPLTEAFF.

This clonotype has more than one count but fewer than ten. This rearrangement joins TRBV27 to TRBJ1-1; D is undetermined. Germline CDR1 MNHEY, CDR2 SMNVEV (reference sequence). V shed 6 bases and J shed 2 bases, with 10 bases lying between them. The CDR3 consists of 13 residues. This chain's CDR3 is CASSAGTNTEAFF. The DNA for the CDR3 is TGTGCCAGCAGCGCTGGAACCAACACTGAAGCTTTCTTT.